This entry concerns a single T cell receptor beta chain. The data stem from a study of T cells in Graves' hyperthyroidism and ophthalmopathy. Study background: It was at initial diagnosis, before any treatment, that peripheral blood was collected.

Hyperthyroidism patients were newly diagnosed, had disease duration under 2 months, and were aged 18 to 65 years. RNA transcripts served as the template for amplifying TCR beta CDR3 regions. The HTBI primer set drove a first-round RT-PCR of the TCR CDR3. MiXCR, run by TCRdb on the multiplex PCR reads, gives a single entry per CDR3 protein. The sample yields a few hundred thousand distinct CDR3 sequences, around a sixth seen once. The CDR3 is 13 amino acids. The germline V and J ends were trimmed by 5 bases and 5 bases, with 14 bases remaining between them. Germline V gives CDR1 SGDLS, CDR2 YYNGEE. The clonotype originates from a woman aged 18-29 years with Graves' hyperthyroidism. The chain has TRBV9 and TRBJ2-7; D gene uncertain. The sequencing sample was made of blood. In DNA, the CDR3 is TGTGCCAGCAGTCAGTTGGGTGGCGACGAGCAGTACTTC. Amino acids: CASSQLGGDEQYF.